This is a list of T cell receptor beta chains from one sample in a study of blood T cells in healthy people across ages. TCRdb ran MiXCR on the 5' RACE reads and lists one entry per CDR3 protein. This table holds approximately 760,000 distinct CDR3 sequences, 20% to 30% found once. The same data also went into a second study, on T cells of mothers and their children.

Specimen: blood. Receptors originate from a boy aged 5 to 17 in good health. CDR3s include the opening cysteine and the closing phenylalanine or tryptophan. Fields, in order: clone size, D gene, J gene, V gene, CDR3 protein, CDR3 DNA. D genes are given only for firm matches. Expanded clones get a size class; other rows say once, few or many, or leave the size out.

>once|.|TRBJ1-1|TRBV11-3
CASSPDSLSEAFF
TGTGCCAGCAGCCCGGACAGTCTGAGTGAAGCTTTCTTT
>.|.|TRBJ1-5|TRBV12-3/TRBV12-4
CASSSGWGPGQPQHF
TGTGCCAGCAGCTCGGGGTGGGGGCCTGGTCAGCCCCAGCATTTT
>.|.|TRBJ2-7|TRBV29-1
CSVTSGVYEQYF
TGCAGCGTTACTTCAGGGGTGTACGAGCAGTACTTC
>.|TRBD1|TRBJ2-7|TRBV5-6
CASSLELGTGNKAYEQYF
TGTGCCAGCAGCCTGGAACTCGGGACAGGAAATAAGGCCTACGAGCAGTACTTC
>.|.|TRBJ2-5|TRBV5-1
CASSFIVGETQYF
TGCGCCAGCAGCTTTATTGTTGGAGAGACCCAGTACTTC
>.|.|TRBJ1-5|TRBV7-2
CASSLVGDNQPQHF
TGTGCCAGCAGCTTAGTAGGGGACAATCAGCCCCAGCATTTT
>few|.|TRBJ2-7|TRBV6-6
CASSKATYEQYF
TGTGCCAGCAGTAAGGCGACCTACGAGCAGTACTTC
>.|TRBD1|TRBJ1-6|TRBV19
CASSQSLGQGSSPLHF
TGTGCCAGTAGTCAAAGCCTAGGACAGGGGAGTTCACCCCTCCACTTT
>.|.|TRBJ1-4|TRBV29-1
CSGQRATNEKLFF
TGCAGCGGGCAGAGAGCAACTAATGAAAAACTGTTTTTT
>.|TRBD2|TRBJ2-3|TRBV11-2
CASSLDQGLAGTSTDTQYF
TGTGCCAGCAGCTTAGACCAGGGACTAGCGGGTACTAGCACAGATACGCAGTATTTT